Shown below are 12 T cell receptor beta chains from a single sample sequenced in a study of blood T cell repertoires in COVID-19. Assay: immunoSEQ multiplex PCR; the TCRdb copy retains only in-frame clones and omits some. This repertoire shows about 320,000 clones, roughly nine tenths found once; its top ten account for about 5%. Sequencing was carried out using PBMCs or T cells enriched from blood (not recorded which). The receptors originated from a man between 60 and 75 years old who had recovered from COVID-19.

The chain combines TRBV29-1 with TRBJ2-7, with D maybe TRBD1 (5 bases). This CDR3 is 13 amino acids long. Trimming shortened V by 4 bases and J by 0 bases, and 10 bases separated the two germline ends. Germline assignment: CDR1 SQVTM and CDR2 ANQGSEA. CDR3 bases: TGCAGCGTTGGGCAGGGATCCTCCTACGAGCAGTACTTC. Translated, it gives CSVGQGSSYEQYF.

The V and J genes are TRBV6-5 and TRBJ2-2; D may be TRBD2 (5 bases). V lost 6 bases to trimming and J lost 1 base, with 12 bases between them. Per germline, CDR1 MNHEY and CDR2 SVGAGI. This CDR3 spans 15 amino acids. CDR3 sequence (DNA): TGTGCCAGCAGACGGACTGCCAAGAACACCGGGGAGCTGTTTTTT. Protein: CASRRTAKNTGELFF.

Worth noting for this clone: One end of the junction varies from germline; a read error may be responsible. The chain employs TRBV2 and TRBJ2-2, with 13 bases that match TRBD2. Looked up from germline, CDR1 is SNHLY and CDR2 is FYNNEI. CDR3 length equals 15 residues. The chain's CDR3 is CASRGTSGNNGELFF. DNA of the CDR3: TGTGCCAGCAGGGGGACTAGCGGGAACAACGGGGAGCTGTTTTTT.

The V and J genes are TRBV27 and TRBJ1-2; TRBD1 matches 7 bases. Germline-derived CDR1 and CDR2 are MNHEY and SMNVEV (reference sequence). This CDR3 has 13 amino acids. V was clipped by 4 bases and J by 5 bases; unmatched bases: 4. The CDR3 DNA follows: TGTGCCAGCAGTTCAGGGGGACCATATGGCTACACCTTC. Protein: CASSSGGPYGYTF.

As concerns this clone: Within the sample, other DNA sequences also encode this same CDR3. The chain recombines TRBV18 with TRBJ1-6, with D maybe TRBD1 (6 bases). The CDR3 has 12 residues. CDR1 and CDR2 (germline): KGHSH, LQKENI. V shed 5 bases and J shed 7 bases, with 6 bases lying between them. DNA of the CDR3: TGTGCCAGCTCAGGGGGCAATTCACCCCTCCACTTT. It yields the protein CASSGGNSPLHF.

The chain recombines TRBV28 with TRBJ2-7; unclear D gene. Germline V gives CDR1 MDHEN, CDR2 SYDVKM. The V end was cut by 5 bases, the J end by 2 bases, with 4 bases between. This CDR3 contains 11 residues. The CDR3 is CASSVTYEQYF. The CDR3 region has the DNA TGTGCCAGCAGTGTTACCTACGAGCAGTACTTC. Variable domain in full (rest from reference TRBV28 and TRBJ2-7): DVKVTQSSRYLVKRTGEKVFLECVQDMDHENMFWYRQDPGLGLRLIYFSYDVKMKEKGDIPEGYSVSREKKERFSLILESASTNQTSMYLCASSVTYEQYFGPGTRLTVT.

The V call is TRBV5-1, the J call TRBJ2-1; 10 bases align to TRBD2. The V gene's germline CDR1 is SGHRS and CDR2 YFSETQ. The CDR3 extends over 22 amino acids. Trimming cost V 2 bases and J 1 base; bases outside gene matches: 21. The CDR3 region is CASSFFLRLAGLSDGSYNEQFF. In nucleotides, the CDR3 is TGCGCCAGCAGCTTTTTTTTGCGACTAGCGGGCCTAAGTGACGGATCCTACAATGAGCAGTTCTTC.

The CDR3 protein is CASSARQGRDEQYF. CDR3 nucleotides: TGTGCCAGCAGCGCCCGTCAGGGGCGGGACGAGCAGTACTTC. J is TRBJ2-7 and V is TRBV11-1; TRBD1 might be the D (6 bases). V lost 5 bases and J 5 bases, leaving 16 bases between the germline ends. This CDR3 is built from 14 residues. Germline loops: CDR1 SGHAT, CDR2 FQDESV (reference sequence).

This chain connects TRBV28 to TRBJ2-1, with D perhaps TRBD2 (5 bases). V was shortened by 7 bases and J by 2 bases, with 21 bases between the two germline ends. The V gene's germline CDR1 is MDHEN and CDR2 SYDVKM. The CDR3 consists of 17 residues. In DNA, the CDR3 is TGTGCCAGCATTCCGGCCCCAGCGGTATACCCCTACAATGAGCAGTTCTTC. Encoded protein: CASIPAPAVYPYNEQFF.

This clone appeared a single time. In nucleotides, the CDR3 is TGTGCCAGCAGCTTAGGGGGCACAGATACGCAGTATTTT. Its protein is CASSLGGTDTQYF. This chain joins TRBV5-4 and TRBJ2-3, with D possibly matching TRBD1 (5 bases). CDR1 is SGHNT, CDR2 YYREEE, per germline (reference sequence). Deletions cut 2 bases from V and 1 base from J, with 5 bases between. This CDR3 contains 13 residues. Supplemented by reference TRBV5-4 and TRBJ2-3, the full variable domain reads ETGVTQSPTHLIKTRGQQVTLRCSSQSGHNTVSWYQQALGQGPQFIFQYYREEENGRGNFPPRFSGLQFPNYSSELNVNALELDDSALYLCASSLGGTDTQYFGPGTRLTVL.

The rearrangement uses TRBV5-8 and TRBJ2-1, with a tentative D call TRBD2 (7 bases). The ends were cut back, 0 bases at V and 5 bases at J, with 12 bases in the middle. The CDR3 runs 15 residues. Germline V gives CDR1 SGHTS, CDR2 YDEGEE. The DNA of the CDR3 is TGTGCCAGCAGCTTGGAAAGGGGGGGTAACAATGAGCAGTTCTTC. It yields the protein CASSLERGGNNEQFF.

This chain connects TRBV11-2 to TRBJ2-7; 7 nucleotides match TRBD2. The V and J ends lost 2 bases and 2 bases, in that order; junction bases with no gene match: 9. Germline CDR1 and CDR2: SGHAT and FQNNGV. The CDR3 extends over 16 amino acids. The chain's CDR3 is CASSLQEALAAYEQYF. CDR3 nucleotide sequence: TGTGCCAGCAGCTTACAAGAGGCCCTAGCGGCCTACGAGCAGTACTTC.